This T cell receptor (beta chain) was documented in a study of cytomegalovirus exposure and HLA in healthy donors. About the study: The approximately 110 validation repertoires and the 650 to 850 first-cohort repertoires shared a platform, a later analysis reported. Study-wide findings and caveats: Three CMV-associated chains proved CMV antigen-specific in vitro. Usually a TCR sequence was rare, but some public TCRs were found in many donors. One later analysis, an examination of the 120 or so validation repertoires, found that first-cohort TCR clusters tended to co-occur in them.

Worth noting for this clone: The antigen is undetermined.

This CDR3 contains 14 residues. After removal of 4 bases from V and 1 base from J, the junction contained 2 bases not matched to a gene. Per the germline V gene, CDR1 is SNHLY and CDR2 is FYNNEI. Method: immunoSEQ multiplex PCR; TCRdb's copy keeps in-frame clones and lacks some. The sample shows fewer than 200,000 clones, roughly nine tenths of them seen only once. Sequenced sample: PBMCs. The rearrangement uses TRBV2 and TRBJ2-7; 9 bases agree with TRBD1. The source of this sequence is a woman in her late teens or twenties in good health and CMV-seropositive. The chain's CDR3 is CASSVGQGSYEQYF. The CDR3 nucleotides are TGTGCCAGCAGTGTCGGACAGGGGTCCTACGAGCAGTACTTC.